This T cell receptor beta chain was profiled in a study of blood T cell repertoires in COVID-19. For the study at large: Sites in the United States, Italy and Spain provided acute and convalescent COVID-19 samples. T cells, B-cell-depleted T cells, or PBMCs supplied cDNA or gDNA.

The CDR3 length is 14 residues. The germline V and J ends were trimmed by 8 bases and 11 bases, with 19 bases remaining between them. Per the germline V gene, CDR1 is SGHTA and CDR2 is FQGNSA. Sequenced by immunoSEQ multiplex PCR; TCRdb stores in-frame clones only, minus some. Of 150,000 to 200,000 clones listed, 65% to 85% are singletons. The participants were between about 18 and 90 years old and came from under 25 US areas. Each participant's cohort was designated according to participant-reported clinical history. The sample comprised PBMCs or T cells enriched from blood (not recorded which). This clonotype was obtained from a man in his sixties or seventies who had been exposed to COVID-19. This chain connects TRBV7-2 to TRBJ1-6; tentatively, D is TRBD1 (5 bases). In DNA form, the CDR3 reads TGTGCCAGCTCGAGCACGGCAGGGCCTACACCCCTCCACTTT. Its protein product is CASSSTAGPTPLHF.